These 17 T cell receptor beta chains were sequenced from one sample in a study of blood T cells in healthy people across ages. A second PCR, run for roughly 7 to 11 cycles, used a sample-barcoded 5' primer plus a J-beta primer mix. From the 5' RACE reads, TCRdb called clonotypes with MiXCR, one entry per CDR3 protein. The table shows about 640,000 distinct CDR3 sequences, with approximately 50% occurring only once. The sample taken for sequencing was blood. These receptors were taken from a man in his sixties in good health.

The V call is TRBV7-2, the J call TRBJ1-2; a possible D gene is TRBD1 (6 bases). There are 14 residues in the CDR3. The germline V and J ends were trimmed by 5 bases and 2 bases, with 12 bases remaining between them. Germline-derived CDR1 and CDR2 are SGHTA and FQGNSA. The CDR3 loop is CASSGSGQNYGYTF. The DNA for the CDR3 is TGTGCCAGCAGCGGGTCGGGACAAAACTATGGCTACACCTTC. The full variable domain, rest sourced from reference TRBV7-2 and TRBJ1-2, is GAGVSQSPSNKVTEKGKDVELRCDPISGHTALYWYRQSLGQGLEFLIYFQGNSAPDKSGLPSDRFSAERTGGSVSTLTIQRTQQEDSAVYLCASSGSGQNYGYTFGSGTRLTVV.

The CDR3 loop is CASSQSAGGADTQYF. CDR3 in DNA: TGTGCCAGCAGCCAGTCCGCGGGGGGTGCAGATACGCAGTATTTT. The chain joins TRBV4-2 to TRBJ2-3, with 8 bases identical to TRBD2. Germline V gives CDR1 LGHNA, CDR2 YNFKEQ. This CDR3 has 15 residues. V dropped 3 bases and J dropped 4; count of bases not matched to a gene: 6.

The rearrangement uses TRBV5-1 and TRBJ2-2; no clear D gene. Germline V gene sequence: CDR1 SGHRS, CDR2 YFSETQ. V gave up 0 bases and J gave up 3 bases, with 6 bases separating them. The CDR3 has 14 residues. CDR3 protein: CASSLDFYTGELFF. In nucleotides, the CDR3 is TGCGCCAGCAGCTTGGACTTTTACACCGGGGAGCTGTTTTTT.

This chain connects TRBV29-1 to TRBJ2-5, with D unresolved. V gave up 1 base and J gave up 2 bases, with 5 bases separating them. This CDR3 region has 12 residues. Germline assignment: CDR1 SQVTM and CDR2 ANQGSEA. The CDR3: CSVEVEQETQYF. Written as DNA, the CDR3 is TGCAGCGTTGAAGTTGAACAAGAGACCCAGTACTTC.

There are a few counts of this clonotype. V gene TRBV6-5 combines with J gene TRBJ1-4, with no clear D. CDR3 size: 13 residues. Germline V gene sequence: CDR1 MNHEY, CDR2 SVGAGI. V lost 8 bases and J 2 bases, leaving 9 bases between the germline ends. CDR3 bases: TGTGCCAGCCGGGGATCGACTAATGAAAAACTGTTTTTT. This encodes CASRGSTNEKLFF.

A remark on this clonotype: This sequence may be a read error, since a much larger clone differs from it by one base. The J gene is TRBJ1-6, the V gene TRBV20-1; possible D gene TRBD1, 5 bases. The CDR3 spans 16 residues. Germline CDR1 and CDR2: DFQATT and SNEGSKA (reference sequence). V was clipped by 0 bases and J by 6 bases, with 15 bases between them. CDR3 coding DNA: TGCAGTGCTAGAGATCAGGGCAAGGGGAGTAATTCACCCCTCCACTTT. It is translated as CSARDQGKGSNSPLHF.

The chain carries TRBV10-3 and TRBJ2-3, with a tentative D call TRBD1 (5 bases). Germline loops: CDR1 ENHRY, CDR2 SYGVKD. Trimming pared 4 bases from V and 6 bases from J, leaving 11 bases between. The CDR3 is 13 amino acids. The CDR3 is CAISVGVGDTQYF. In DNA form, the CDR3 reads TGTGCCATCAGTGTAGGGGTGGGCGATACGCAGTATTTT.

The V and J genes are TRBV2 and TRBJ2-1; a weak D match, TRBD2 (6 bases). Germline V lookup: CDR1 SNHLY, CDR2 FYNNEI. V lost 3 bases, J lost 3 bases, and 9 bases lay in between. The CDR3 is 14 residues long. CDR3 nucleotide sequence: TGTGCCAGCAGTGATTCGGGGGACTACAATGAGCAGTTCTTC. Its protein is CASSDSGDYNEQFF.

Comments on this clonotype: Possible read error: a much larger clone is one base away. V is TRBV20-1 and J is TRBJ2-4; TRBD1 matches 9 bases. The J call is uncertain, as TRBJ2-5 better fits the DNA end. The germline V gene encodes CDR1 DFQATT and CDR2 SNEGSKA (reference sequence). The CDR3 has 13 amino acids. CDR3 nucleotide sequence: TGCAGTTTCGACGACAGGGGGAAGGAGACCCAGTACTTC. Translating gives CSFDDRGKETQYF.

The gene calls are TRBV2 and TRBJ1-1; the D is unclear. V lost 4 bases and J lost 1, with 13 bases in between. Germline CDR1 and CDR2: SNHLY and FYNNEI. The CDR3 contains 15 residues. The DNA for the CDR3 is TGTGCCAGCAGTGCTCACTCAGGTCGGAACACTGAAGCTTTCTTT. This translates into CASSAHSGRNTEAFF.

The J gene is TRBJ2-1, the V gene TRBV20-1; 11 bases map to TRBD2. CDR3 size: 16 residues. Germline V gives CDR1 DFQATT, CDR2 SNEGSKA (reference sequence). Germline trimming cut 5 bases from V and 0 bases from J; bases unmatched to any gene: 6. DNA for the CDR3: TGCAGTGCTCCCGGGACTAGCGGATTCTCCTACAATGAGCAGTTCTTC. It specifies CSAPGTSGFSYNEQFF.

The CDR3 sequence: CSASQGMAEAFF. DNA of the CDR3: TGCAGTGCTAGTCAGGGTATGGCTGAAGCTTTCTTT. The V call is TRBV20-1, the J call TRBJ1-1, with D possibly TRBD1 on 5 matching bases. The ends were cut back, 3 bases at V and 6 bases at J, with 11 bases in the middle. CDR3 length equals 12 residues. CDR1 is DFQATT and CDR2 is SNEGSKA in the germline V gene (reference sequence).

The rearrangement links TRBV15 to TRBJ1-2, with TRBD1 as a possible D gene (5 bases). The germline gives CDR1 LNHNV, CDR2 YYDKDF (reference sequence). This CDR3 is built from 14 residues. V lost 1 base and J lost 5, with 11 bases in between. The CDR3 protein is CATSRGIGAYGYTF. CDR3 bases: TGTGCCACCAGCAGAGGGATAGGGGCTTATGGCTACACCTTC.

The chain is built from TRBV5-1 and TRBJ1-1; the D gene is possibly TRBD1 (5 bases). V dropped 4 bases and J dropped 0 bases, with 16 bases sitting between them. This CDR3 has 16 amino acids. From germline, CDR1 is SGHRS and CDR2 YFSETQ. For the CDR3, the DNA is TGCGCCAGCAGCCCCGCAGGGACTGTCATGAACACTGAAGCTTTCTTT. It specifies CASSPAGTVMNTEAFF.

This clonotype was seen many times. The V call is TRBV20-1, the J call TRBJ2-1; TRBD2 agrees at 7 bases. Trimming took 6 bases from V and 0 from J; bases not matched to a gene: 5. The CDR3 has 14 amino acids. Germline V gene data show CDR1 as DFQATT and CDR2 as SNEGSKA (reference sequence). CDR3 sequence (DNA): TGCAGTGCCGCCGGGGGGAGCTCCTACAATGAGCAGTTCTTC. Translation gives CSAAGGSSYNEQFF.

This chain uses TRBV7-2 with TRBJ2-5; the match to TRBD1 covers 8 bases. The CDR3 is 15 amino acids. Trimming removed 0 bases from V and 5 bases from J; junction bases left unmatched: 5. CDR1 and CDR2 (germline): SGHTA, FQGNSA. This CDR3 reads CASSLAGQGVETQYF. In nucleotides, the CDR3 is TGTGCCAGCAGCTTAGCAGGACAGGGAGTGGAGACCCAGTACTTC.

This clonotype occurred once. V usage is TRBV24-1 and J usage is TRBJ2-3; the match to TRBD1 covers 8 bases. The germline CDR1 and CDR2 sequences are KGHDR and SFDVKD. This CDR3 region has 13 residues. Trimming took 7 bases from V and 10 from J; bases not matched to a gene: 9. CDR3 nucleotide sequence: TGTGCCACCAGCGCAGGACAGGGACCGGCGCAGTATTTT. This encodes CATSAGQGPAQYF.